The entry below gives a single T cell receptor (beta chain) sequence along with its context. Which antigen it targets is not known. No base quality values were provided; no much bigger clone lies one nucleotide off. The library was produced with the immunoSEQ multiplex PCR assay. This is the immuneACCESS table as TCRdb keeps it, with only in-frame sequences that have V and J called. A part of the clones is gone; compared with another copy, unresolved V genes explain less than half, and the rest is unexplained. For this sample the table gives under 50,000 clones, of which about 90% were detected only once. The ten biggest clones cover 10% to 13% of the sample. The sample is drawn from a study of control samples from healthy donors and cancer patients (dated by TCRdb to about 2020). CDR3 length: 12 amino acids, cysteine to phenylalanine. Only the CDR3 portion is preserved as DNA: 36 bases, with reading frame beginning at the first base. Reading the germline V gene gives CDR1 SQVTM and CDR2 ANQGSEA. Trimming takes 7 bases from V and 5 bases from J, and the germline ends sit 15 bases apart.

This chain is built from TRBV29-1 and TRBJ2-7, with the D gene uncertain. The sequence came from a woman between 55 and 75 years old with lung cancer. Sequencing used PBMCs. The DNA reads as follows: TGCAGCGCCAGTCAATCTGAGGACGAGCAGTACTTC. The resulting protein is CSASQSEDEQYF.